This is a list of T cell receptor beta chains from one sample in a study of chemoradiotherapy in HPV16-positive cancers. Here immunoSEQ multiplex PCR was the method, and the copy in TCRdb shows in-frame clones only, minus some. The sample records some 34,000 clones, about 90% being singletons. The specimen comprised blood, sampled from a patient who underwent chemoradiotherapy. Receptors were obtained from a human donor with HPV-associated anogenital cancer. CDR3s include the opening cysteine and the closing phenylalanine or tryptophan. D genes are given only for firm matches. Part of the rows lack a size; the others show once, few, many or a class for expanded clones.

j_call | cdr3_length | clone_size | v_call | d_call | cdr3_nt | cdr3_aa
TRBJ1-4 | 15 | once | TRBV30 | . | TGTGCCTGGAGTGTACGTAACAGGATGAATGAAAAACTGTTTTTT | CAWSVRNRMNEKLFF
TRBJ1-1 | 16 | . | TRBV4-1 | TRBD1 | TGCGCCAGCAGCCAAGATCGTGGGACAGTGAACACTGAAGCTTTCTTT | CASSQDRGTVNTEAFF
TRBJ1-6 | 17 | . | TRBV9 | TRBD1 | TGTGCCAGCAGCGCGAACCATATACAGGGGGTTAATTCACCCCTCCACTTT | CASSANHIQGVNSPLHF
TRBJ2-2 | 13 | . | TRBV11-3 | . | TGTGCCAGCAGCCAAAAGTTGGGCGGGGAGCTGTTTTTT | CASSQKLGGELFF
TRBJ1-2 | 15 | . | TRBV2 | . | TGTGCCAGCATCCGGACCGAGAGTTCCAACTATGGCTACACCTTC | CASIRTESSNYGYTF
TRBJ2-7 | 15 | . | TRBV18 | TRBD1 | TGTGCCAGCTCACCACGGACAGGGGGCTCCTACGAGCAGTACTTC | CASSPRTGGSYEQYF
TRBJ2-7 | 14 | . | TRBV7-2 | TRBD1 | TGTGCCAGCAGCCTCCGGACAGGGGCCCACGAGCAGTACTTC | CASSLRTGAHEQYF
TRBJ1-1 | 14 | . | TRBV5-1 | TRBD1 | TGCGCCAGCAGCAGGGGGACAGGGGTTGATGAAGCTTTCTTT | CASSRGTGVDEAFF
TRBJ2-5 | 15 | . | TRBV9 | TRBD2 | TGTGCCAGCAGCTCTAGCGGGGGGACACAAGAGACCCAGTACTTC | CASSSSGGTQETQYF
TRBJ2-3 | 14 | . | TRBV29-1 | TRBD2 | TGCAGCGTTGGAATGGCGGGAGGGACAGATACGCAGTATTTT | CSVGMAGGTDTQYF
TRBJ2-2 | 18 | . | TRBV5-4 | TRBD2 | TGTGCCACCTCTGGACTAGCGGGGGGACCAGGTATCGCCGGGGAGCTGTTTTTT | CATSGLAGGPGIAGELFF
TRBJ1-4 | 14 | . | TRBV6-5 | TRBD1 | TGTGCCAGCAGTTACCGACAGGGCTATGAAAAACTGTTTTTT | CASSYRQGYEKLFF
TRBJ1-4 | 15 | . | TRBV7-6 | TRBD1 | TGTGCCAGCATCCCCACCCCGGACAGGGACTATGAACTGTTTTTT | CASIPTPDRDYELFF